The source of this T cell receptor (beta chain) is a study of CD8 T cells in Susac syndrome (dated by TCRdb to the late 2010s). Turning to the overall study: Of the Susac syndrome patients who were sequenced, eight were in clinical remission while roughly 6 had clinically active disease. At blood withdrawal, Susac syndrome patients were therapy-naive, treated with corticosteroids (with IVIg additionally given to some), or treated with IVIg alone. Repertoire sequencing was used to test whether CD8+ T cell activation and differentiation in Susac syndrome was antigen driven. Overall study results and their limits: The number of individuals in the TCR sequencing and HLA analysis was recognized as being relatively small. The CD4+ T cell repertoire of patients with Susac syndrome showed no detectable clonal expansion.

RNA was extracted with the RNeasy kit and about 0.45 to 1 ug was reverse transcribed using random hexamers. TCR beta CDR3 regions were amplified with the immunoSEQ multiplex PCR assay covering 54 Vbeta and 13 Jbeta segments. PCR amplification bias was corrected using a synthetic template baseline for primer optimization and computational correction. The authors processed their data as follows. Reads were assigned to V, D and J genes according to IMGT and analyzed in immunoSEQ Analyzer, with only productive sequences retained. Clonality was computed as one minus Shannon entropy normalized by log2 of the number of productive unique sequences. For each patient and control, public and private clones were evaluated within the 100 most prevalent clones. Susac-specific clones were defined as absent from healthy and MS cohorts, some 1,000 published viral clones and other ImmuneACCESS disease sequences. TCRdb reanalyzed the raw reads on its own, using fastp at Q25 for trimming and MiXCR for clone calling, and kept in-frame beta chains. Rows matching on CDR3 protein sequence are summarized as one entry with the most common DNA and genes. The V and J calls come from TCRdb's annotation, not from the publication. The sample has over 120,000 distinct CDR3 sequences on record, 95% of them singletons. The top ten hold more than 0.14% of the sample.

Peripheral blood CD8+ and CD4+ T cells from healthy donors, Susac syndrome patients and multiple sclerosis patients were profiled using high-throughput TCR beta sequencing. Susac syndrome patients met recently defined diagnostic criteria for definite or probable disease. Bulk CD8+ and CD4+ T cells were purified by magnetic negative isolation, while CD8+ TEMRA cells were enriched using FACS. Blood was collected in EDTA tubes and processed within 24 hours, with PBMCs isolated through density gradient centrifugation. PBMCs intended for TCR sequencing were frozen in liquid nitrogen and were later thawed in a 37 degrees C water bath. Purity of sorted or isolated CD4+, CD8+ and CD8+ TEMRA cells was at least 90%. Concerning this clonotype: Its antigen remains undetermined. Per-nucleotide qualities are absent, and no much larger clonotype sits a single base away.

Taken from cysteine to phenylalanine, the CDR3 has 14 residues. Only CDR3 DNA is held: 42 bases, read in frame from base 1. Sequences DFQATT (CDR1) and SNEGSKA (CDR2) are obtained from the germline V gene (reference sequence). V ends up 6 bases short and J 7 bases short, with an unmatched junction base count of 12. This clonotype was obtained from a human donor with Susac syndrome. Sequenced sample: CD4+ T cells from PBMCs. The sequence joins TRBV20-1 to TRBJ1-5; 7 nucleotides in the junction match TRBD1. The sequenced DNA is TGCAGTGCAACCCGCCGACAGGGAGGGCAGCCCCAGCATTTT. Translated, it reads CSATRRQGGQPQHF.